What follows describes a single TCR beta chain. These data belong to a study of blood T cell repertoires in COVID-19. CDR1 is MNHEY, CDR2 SMNVEV, per germline (reference sequence). The CDR3 runs to 16 residues. V gave up 5 bases and J gave up 5 bases, with 21 bases separating them. The method was immunoSEQ multiplex PCR; TCRdb's version includes in-frame clones alone and lacks a portion of them. Seen here are over 65,000 clones, about 81% observed once, and the top ten hold 9.2%. Specimen: peripheral blood. The clonotype originates from a human donor in a cohort sampled during active COVID-19. The genes are TRBV27 and TRBJ2-5; a weak D match, TRBD1 (6 bases). CDR3 sequence (DNA): TGTGCCAGCAGTACCCAACAGGGTAGGGAGCTGGAGACCCAGTACTTC. This translates into CASSTQQGRELETQYF.